Here is one T cell receptor (beta chain) with its context. Per the authors' pipeline: Reference gene primer amplification gave estimated nucleated cell counts. Data came from immunoSEQ multiplex PCR; TCRdb stores just in-frame clones and leaves some out. The V and J calls and clone size were taken over from that table, and D and trimming were inferred from the DNA. The data show about 270,000 clones, around nine tenths seen once. Germline V gene lookup returns CDR1 SQVTM and CDR2 ANQGSEA. This CDR3 region has 17 residues. Unmatched junction bases numbered 13, after V lost 5 bases and J lost 6 bases. This specimen comes from a study of blood T cell repertoires in COVID-19. Study context: Material from acute and convalescent COVID-19 was sourced from the United States, Italy and Spain.

Categorization into cohorts depended on clinical history that participants reported. The recovered donors of Cohort 3 showed two negative PCRs, clearance, or symptom resolution. The source of this sequence is a woman aged 60-75 years who had recovered from COVID-19. The sample comprised PBMCs or T cells enriched from blood (not recorded which). V usage is TRBV29-1 and J usage is TRBJ2-3; 14 positions agree with TRBD2. The CDR3 loop reads CSVKRLAGGPRQDTQYF. CDR3 DNA: TGCAGCGTTAAAAGACTAGCGGGAGGGCCGCGACAGGATACGCAGTATTTT.